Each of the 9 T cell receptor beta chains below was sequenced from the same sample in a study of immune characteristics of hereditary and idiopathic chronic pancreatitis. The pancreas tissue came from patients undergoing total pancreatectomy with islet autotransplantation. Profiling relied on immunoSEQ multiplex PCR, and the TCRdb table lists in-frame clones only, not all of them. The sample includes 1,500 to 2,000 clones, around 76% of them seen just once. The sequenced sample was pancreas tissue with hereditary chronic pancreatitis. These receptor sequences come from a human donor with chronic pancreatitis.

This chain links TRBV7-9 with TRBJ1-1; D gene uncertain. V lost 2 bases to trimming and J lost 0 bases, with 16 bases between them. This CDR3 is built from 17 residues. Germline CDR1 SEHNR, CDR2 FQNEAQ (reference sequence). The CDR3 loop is CASSLYQGLGLNTEAFF. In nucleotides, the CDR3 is TGTGCCAGCAGCTTATACCAAGGGTTGGGTTTGAACACTGAAGCTTTCTTT.

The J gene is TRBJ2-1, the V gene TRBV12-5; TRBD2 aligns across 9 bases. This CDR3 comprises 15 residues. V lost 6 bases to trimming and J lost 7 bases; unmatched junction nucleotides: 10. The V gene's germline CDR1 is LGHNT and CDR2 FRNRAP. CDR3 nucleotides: TGTGCTAGTGGAAGAGCGGGGGGAAGTTGGAATGAGCAGTTCTTC. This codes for CASGRAGGSWNEQFF.

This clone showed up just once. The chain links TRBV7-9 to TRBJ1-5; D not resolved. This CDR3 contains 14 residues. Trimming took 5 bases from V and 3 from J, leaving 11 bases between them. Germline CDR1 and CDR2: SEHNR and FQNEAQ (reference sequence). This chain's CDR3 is CASSPQSVNQPQHF. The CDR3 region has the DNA TGTGCCAGCAGCCCCCAATCGGTCAATCAGCCCCAGCATTTT.

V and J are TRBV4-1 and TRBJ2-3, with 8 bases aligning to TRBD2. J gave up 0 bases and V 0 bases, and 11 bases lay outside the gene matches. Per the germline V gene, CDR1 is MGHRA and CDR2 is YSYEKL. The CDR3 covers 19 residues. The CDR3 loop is CASSQDYGSGASSTDTQYF. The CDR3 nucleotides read TGCGCCAGCAGCCAAGACTACGGTAGCGGGGCATCTAGCACAGATACGCAGTATTTT.

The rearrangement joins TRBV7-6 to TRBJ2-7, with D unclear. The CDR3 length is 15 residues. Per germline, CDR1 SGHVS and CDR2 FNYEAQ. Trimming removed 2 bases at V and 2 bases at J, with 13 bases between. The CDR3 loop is CASSLRLGTTYEQYF. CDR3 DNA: TGTGCCAGCAGCTTACGGCTTGGCACCACCTACGAGCAGTACTTC. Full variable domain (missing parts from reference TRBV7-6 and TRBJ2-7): GAGVSQSPRYKVTKRGQDVALRCDPISGHVSLYWYRQALGQGPEFLTYFNYEAQQDKSGLPNDRFSAERPEGSISTLTIQRTEQRDSAMYRCASSLRLGTTYEQYFGPGTRLTVT.

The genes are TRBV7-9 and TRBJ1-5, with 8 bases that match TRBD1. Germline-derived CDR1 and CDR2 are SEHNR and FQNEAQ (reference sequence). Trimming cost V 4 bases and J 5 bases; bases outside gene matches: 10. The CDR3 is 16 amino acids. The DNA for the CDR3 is TGTGCCAGCAGCTCCGGCGACAGGGGATCGTATCAGCCCCAGCATTTT. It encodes CASSSGDRGSYQPQHF.

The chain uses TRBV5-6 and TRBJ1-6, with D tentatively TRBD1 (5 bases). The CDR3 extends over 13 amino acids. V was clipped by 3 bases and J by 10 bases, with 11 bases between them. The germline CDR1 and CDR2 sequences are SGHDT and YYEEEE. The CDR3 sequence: CASSSTGVSPLHF. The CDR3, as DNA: TGTGCCAGCAGCTCCACGGGGGTCTCACCCCTCCACTTT.

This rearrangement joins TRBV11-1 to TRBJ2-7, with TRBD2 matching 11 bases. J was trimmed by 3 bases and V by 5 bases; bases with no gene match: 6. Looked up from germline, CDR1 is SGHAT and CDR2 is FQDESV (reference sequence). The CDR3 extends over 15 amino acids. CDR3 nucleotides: TGTGCCAGCAGCACAACTAGCGGGGGCCTCTACGAGCAGTACTTC. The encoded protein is CASSTTSGGLYEQYF.

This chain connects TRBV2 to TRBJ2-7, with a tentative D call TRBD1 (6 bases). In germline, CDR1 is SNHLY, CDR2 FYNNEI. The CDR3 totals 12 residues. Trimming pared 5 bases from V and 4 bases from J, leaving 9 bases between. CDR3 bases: TGTGCCAGCAGTTCTACAGGGTACGAGCAGTACTTC. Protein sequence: CASSSTGYEQYF. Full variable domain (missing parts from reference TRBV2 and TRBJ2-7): EPEVTQTPSHQVTQMGQEVILRCVPISNHLYFYWYRQILGQKVEFLVSFYNNEISEKSEIFDDQFSVERPDGSNFTLKIRSTKLEDSAMYFCASSSTGYEQYFGPGTRLTVT.